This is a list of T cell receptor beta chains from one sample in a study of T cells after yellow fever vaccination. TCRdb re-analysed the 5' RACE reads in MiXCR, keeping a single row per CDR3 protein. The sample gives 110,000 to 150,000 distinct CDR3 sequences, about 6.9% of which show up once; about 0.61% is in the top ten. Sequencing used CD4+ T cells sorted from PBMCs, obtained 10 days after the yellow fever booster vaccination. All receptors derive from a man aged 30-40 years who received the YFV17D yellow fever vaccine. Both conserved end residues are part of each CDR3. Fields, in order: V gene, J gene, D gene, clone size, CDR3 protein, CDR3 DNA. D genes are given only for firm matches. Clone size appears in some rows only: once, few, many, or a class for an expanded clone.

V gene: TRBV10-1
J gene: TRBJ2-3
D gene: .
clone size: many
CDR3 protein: CASSDVDPLGTQYF
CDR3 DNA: TGCGCCAGCAGTGACGTGGATCCCCTTGGTACGCAGTATTTT

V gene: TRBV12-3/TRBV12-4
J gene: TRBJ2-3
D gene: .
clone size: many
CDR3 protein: CASSPGTGSTDTQYF
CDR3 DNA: TGTGCCAGCAGCCCTGGGACCGGGAGCACAGATACGCAGTATTTT

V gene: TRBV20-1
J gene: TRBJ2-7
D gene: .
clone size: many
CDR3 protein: CSANYLVSGEQYF
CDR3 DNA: TGCAGTGCCAACTATCTCGTTTCGGGCGAGCAGTACTTC

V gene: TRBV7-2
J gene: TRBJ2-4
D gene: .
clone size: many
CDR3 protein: CASSPTGLGHIQYF
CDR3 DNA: TGTGCCAGCAGCCCCACGGGCCTCGGGCACATTCAGTACTTC

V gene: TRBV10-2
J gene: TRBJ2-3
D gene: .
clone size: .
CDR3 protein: CASKVGTSTYTQYF
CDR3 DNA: TGCGCCAGCAAGGTTGGGACCAGCACATATACGCAGTATTTT

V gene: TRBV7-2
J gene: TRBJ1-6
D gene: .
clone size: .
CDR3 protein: CASSHMGSSYNSPLHF
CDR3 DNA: TGTGCCAGCAGCCATATGGGGAGCTCCTATAATTCACCCCTCCACTTT

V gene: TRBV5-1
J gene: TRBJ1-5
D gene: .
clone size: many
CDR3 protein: CASSLSGNNQPQHF
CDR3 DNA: TGCGCCAGCAGCTTGTCCGGGAACAATCAGCCCCAGCATTTT

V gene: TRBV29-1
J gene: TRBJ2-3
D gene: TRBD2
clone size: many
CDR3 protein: CSVETSVIKRSTDTQYF
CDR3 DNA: TGCAGCGTTGAAACTAGCGTCATTAAGCGGAGCACAGATACGCAGTATTTT

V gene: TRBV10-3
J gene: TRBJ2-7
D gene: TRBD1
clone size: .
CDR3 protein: CAISVPKDRVYEQYF
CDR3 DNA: TGTGCCATCAGTGTCCCTAAGGACAGGGTCTACGAGCAGTACTTC

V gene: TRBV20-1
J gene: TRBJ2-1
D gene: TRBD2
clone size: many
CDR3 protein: CSARLLADNEQFF
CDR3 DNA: TGCAGTGCTAGGCTCCTAGCGGACAATGAGCAGTTCTTC

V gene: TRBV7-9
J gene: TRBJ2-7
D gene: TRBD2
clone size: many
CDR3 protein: CASRTSLAGDEQYF
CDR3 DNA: TGTGCCAGCAGGACGTCACTAGCGGGGGACGAGCAGTACTTC

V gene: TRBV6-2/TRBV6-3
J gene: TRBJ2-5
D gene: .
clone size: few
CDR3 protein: CASRTPQETQYF
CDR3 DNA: TGTGCCAGCAGAACACCACAAGAGACCCAGTACTTC

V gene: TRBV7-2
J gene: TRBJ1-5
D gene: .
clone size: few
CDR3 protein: CASSPLGGGFQPQHF
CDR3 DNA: TGTGCCAGCAGCCCCCTGGGGGGGGGATTTCAGCCCCAGCATTTT

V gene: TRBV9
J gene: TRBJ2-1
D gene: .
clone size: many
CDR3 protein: CASSDSHYEQFF
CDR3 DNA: TGTGCCAGCAGCGACTCCCATTATGAGCAGTTCTTC

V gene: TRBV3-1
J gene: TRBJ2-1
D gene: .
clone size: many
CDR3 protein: CASSQIGSVPSWGQFF
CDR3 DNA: TGTGCCAGCAGCCAAATCGGGTCTGTACCGAGCTGGGGGCAGTTCTTC

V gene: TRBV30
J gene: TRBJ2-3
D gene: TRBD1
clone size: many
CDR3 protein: CAQKRGLSTDTQYF
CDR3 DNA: TGTGCTCAAAAGAGGGGGCTAAGCACAGATACGCAGTATTTT

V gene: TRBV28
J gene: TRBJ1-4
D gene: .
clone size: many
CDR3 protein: CASSELGGVSNEKLFF
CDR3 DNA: TGTGCCAGCAGTGAACTTGGAGGGGTATCTAATGAAAAACTGTTTTTT

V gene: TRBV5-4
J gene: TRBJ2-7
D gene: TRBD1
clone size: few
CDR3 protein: CASSTGQGAREQYF
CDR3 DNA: TGTGCCAGCAGCACGGGACAGGGGGCCAGGGAGCAGTACTTC

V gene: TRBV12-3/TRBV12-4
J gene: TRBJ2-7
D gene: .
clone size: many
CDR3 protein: CASSSRGYEQYF
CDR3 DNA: TGTGCCAGCAGTAGCAGGGGCTACGAGCAGTACTTC

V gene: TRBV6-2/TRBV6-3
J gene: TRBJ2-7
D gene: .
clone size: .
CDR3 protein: CASSYPGTTEQYF
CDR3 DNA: TGTGCCAGCAGTTACCCCGGGACAACCGAGCAGTACTTC

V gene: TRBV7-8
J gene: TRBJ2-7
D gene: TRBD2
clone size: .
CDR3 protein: CASSLARASGRAWEQYF
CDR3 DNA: TGTGCCAGCAGCTTAGCGAGGGCTAGCGGGAGGGCGTGGGAGCAGTACTTC

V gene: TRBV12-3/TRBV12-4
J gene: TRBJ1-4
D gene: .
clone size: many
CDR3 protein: CASSLGGSNEKLFF
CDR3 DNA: TGTGCCAGCAGCCTCGGGGGGAGTAATGAAAAACTGTTTTTT

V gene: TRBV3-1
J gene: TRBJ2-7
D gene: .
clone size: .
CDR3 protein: CASSPRLASYEQYF
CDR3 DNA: TGTGCCAGCAGCCCCCGGCTAGCGTCCTACGAGCAGTACTTC

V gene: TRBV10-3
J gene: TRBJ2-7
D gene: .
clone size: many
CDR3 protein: CAISGASRPNEQYF
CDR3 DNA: TGTGCCATCAGTGGTGCCTCCCGGCCCAACGAGCAGTACTTC

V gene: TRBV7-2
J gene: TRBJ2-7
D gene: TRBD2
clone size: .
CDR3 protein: CASSLDGRAYEQYF
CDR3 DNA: TGTGCCAGCAGCTTAGACGGGAGGGCCTACGAGCAGTACTTC

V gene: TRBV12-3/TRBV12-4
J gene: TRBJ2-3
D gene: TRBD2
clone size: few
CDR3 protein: CASSLGRGGRSGRPEGDTQYF
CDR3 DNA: TGTGCCAGCAGTTTAGGGAGGGGGGGCCGTAGCGGGAGACCTGAGGGAGATACGCAGTATTTT

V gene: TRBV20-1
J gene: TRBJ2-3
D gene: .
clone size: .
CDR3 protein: CSASPGVGTDTQYF
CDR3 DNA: TGCAGTGCTAGTCCCGGAGTGGGCACAGATACGCAGTATTTT

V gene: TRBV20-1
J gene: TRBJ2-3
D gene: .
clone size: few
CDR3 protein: CSARAIADGSTDTQYF
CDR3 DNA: TGCAGTGCTAGAGCGATAGCGGACGGTAGCACAGATACGCAGTATTTT

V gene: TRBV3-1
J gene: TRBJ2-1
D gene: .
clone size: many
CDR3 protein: CASSLFTGEQFF
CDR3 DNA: TGTGCCAGCAGCCTTTTTACCGGGGAGCAGTTCTTC

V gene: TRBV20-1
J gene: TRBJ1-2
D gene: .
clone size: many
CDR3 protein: CSARDPLGIYGYTF
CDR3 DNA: TGCAGTGCTAGAGATCCCCTGGGTATCTATGGCTACACCTTC

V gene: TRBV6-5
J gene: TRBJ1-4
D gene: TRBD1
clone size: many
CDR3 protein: CASSYGGAGNRGEKLFF
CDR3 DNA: TGTGCCAGCAGTTACGGGGGGGCAGGAAACAGGGGTGAAAAACTGTTTTTT

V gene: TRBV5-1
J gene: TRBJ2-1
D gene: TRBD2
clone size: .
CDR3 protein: CASSFSRMRGSNEQFF
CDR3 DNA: TGCGCCAGCAGCTTCAGCCGCATGCGGGGGTCCAATGAGCAGTTCTTC

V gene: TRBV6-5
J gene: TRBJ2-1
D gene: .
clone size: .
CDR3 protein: CASSYNLVQFF
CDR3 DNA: TGTGCCAGCAGTTACAATCTGGTGCAGTTCTTC

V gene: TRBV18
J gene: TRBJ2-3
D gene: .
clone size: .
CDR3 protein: CASSPLASSDTQYF
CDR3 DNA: TGTGCCAGCTCACCATTGGCTAGCTCAGATACGCAGTATTTT

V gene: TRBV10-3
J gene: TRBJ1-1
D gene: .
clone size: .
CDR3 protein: CAITRQKNTEAFF
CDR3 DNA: TGTGCCATCACCCGTCAGAAGAACACTGAAGCTTTCTTT

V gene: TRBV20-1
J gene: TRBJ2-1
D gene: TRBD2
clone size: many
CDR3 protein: CSVPAGWGNNEQFF
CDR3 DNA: TGCAGTGTTCCAGCGGGATGGGGGAACAATGAGCAGTTCTTC

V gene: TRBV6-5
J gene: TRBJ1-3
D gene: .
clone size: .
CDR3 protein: CASSHRTPSGNTIYF
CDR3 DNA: TGTGCCAGCAGCCACAGAACCCCCTCTGGAAACACCATATATTTT

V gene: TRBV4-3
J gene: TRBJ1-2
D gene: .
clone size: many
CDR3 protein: CASSQDLQVYGYTF
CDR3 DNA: TGCGCCAGCAGCCAAGATTTACAGGTCTATGGCTACACCTTC

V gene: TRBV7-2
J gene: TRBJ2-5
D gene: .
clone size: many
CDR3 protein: CASSLRPETQYF
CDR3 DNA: TGTGCCAGCAGCTTACGGCCCGAGACCCAGTACTTC

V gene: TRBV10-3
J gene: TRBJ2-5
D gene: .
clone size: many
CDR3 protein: CAISRANQETQYF
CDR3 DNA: TGTGCCATCAGTCGGGCCAACCAAGAGACCCAGTACTTC